A single sample gave rise to the 23 T cell receptor beta chains below, sequenced in a study of cytomegalovirus exposure and HLA in healthy donors (dated by TCRdb to the late 2010s). The library was built by means of the immunoSEQ multiplex PCR assay. For the multiplex PCR, a mixture combining 60 forward primers for TCR Vbeta segments and 13 reverse primers for TCR Jbeta segments was used. The source is immuneACCESS, and TCRdb retained only in-frame sequences with V and J called. Part of the clones is not carried over; for the studies checked, unresolved V genes explain less than half of this, and the remainder is unexplained. The sample table contains some 210,000 clones; only one count was recorded for approximately 83% of them. Jointly, the top ten make up roughly 10% of the sample. The sample taken for sequencing was PBMCs. All receptors come from a woman in her forties or fifties in good health and CMV-seropositive.

This clone was counted once. J is TRBJ1-1 and V is TRBV27; a weak D match, TRBD1 (6 bases). The CDR3 is 14 residues long. Germline CDR1 is MNHEY and CDR2 is SMNVEV (reference sequence). With 7 bases removed from V and 1 base from J, the gap between germline ends came to 13 bases. CDR3 sequence reads: CASNLYRENTEAFF. For the CDR3, the DNA is TGTGCCAGCAATCTCTACAGGGAGAACACTGAAGCTTTCTTT.

The rearrangement joins TRBV28 to TRBJ2-1; weak D call: TRBD2 (6 bases). This CDR3 is built from 18 residues. V lost 5 bases, J lost 1 base, and 21 bases lay in between. From germline, CDR1 is MDHEN and CDR2 SYDVKM. Written as DNA, the CDR3 is TGTGCCAGCAGTCCTACCGGGACTCGAGGAAGGTCCTACAATGAGCAGTTCTTC. Protein sequence: CASSPTGTRGRSYNEQFF.

The rearrangement uses TRBV5-4 and TRBJ2-2; TRBD2 agrees at 11 bases. Germline-derived CDR1 and CDR2 are SGHNT and YYREEE (reference sequence). The CDR3 sequence is 16 residues long. J was trimmed by 6 bases and V by 4 bases; bases with no gene match: 8. The CDR3, as DNA: TGTGCCAGCAGCCCCCGGGTAGCGGGGGGGCCCGGGGAGCTGTTTTTT. Its translation: CASSPRVAGGPGELFF.

There are a few counts of this clone. This rearrangement joins TRBV5-1 to TRBJ2-2; D might be TRBD1 (6 bases). This CDR3 comprises 15 residues. Germline loops: CDR1 SGHRS, CDR2 YFSETQ. Trimming pared 4 bases from V and 7 bases from J, leaving 17 bases between. CDR3 sequence (DNA): TGCGCCAGCAGCGCTACTTCGGACAGAGGCGGGGAGCTGTTTTTT. This encodes CASSATSDRGGELFF. Full variable domain (missing parts from reference TRBV5-1 and TRBJ2-2): KAGVTQTPRYLIKTRGQQVTLSCSPISGHRSVSWYQQTPGQGLQFLFEYFSETQRNKGNFPGRFSGRQFSNSRSEMNVSTLELGDSALYLCASSATSDRGGELFFGEGSRLTVL.

The J gene is TRBJ1-3, the V gene TRBV10-3; tentatively, D is TRBD1 (6 bases). Germline lookup yields CDR1 ENHRY and CDR2 SYGVKD. CDR3 length: 12 residues. Trimming pared 10 bases from V and 2 bases from J, leaving 9 bases between. In nucleotides, the CDR3 is TGTGCCAACAGGGACACTGGAAACACCATATATTTT. Residues: CANRDTGNTIYF.

CDR3 sequence (DNA): TGTGCCAGCACCGAGGGACTGGGGATGGATCTCTATGGCTACACCTTC. Encoded protein: CASTEGLGMDLYGYTF. V usage is TRBV2 and J usage is TRBJ1-2, with a weak D call TRBD1 (5 bases). This CDR3 spans 16 amino acids. With 7 bases removed from V and 4 bases from J, the gap between germline ends came to 22 bases. Germline V lookup: CDR1 SNHLY, CDR2 FYNNEI.

J is TRBJ1-1 and V is TRBV9, with TRBD1 matching over 9 bases. V lost 3 bases to trimming and J lost 5 bases; unmatched junction nucleotides: 8. The CDR3 has 15 amino acids. Germline V gene data show CDR1 as SGDLS and CDR2 as YYNGEE. In nucleotides, the CDR3 is TGTGCCAGCAGCGCAAGGACAGGGGTTAAGACTGAAGCTTTCTTT. Protein product: CASSARTGVKTEAFF. Full variable domain (remainder filled in from reference TRBV9 and TRBJ1-1): DSGVTQTPKHLITATGQRVTLRCSPRSGDLSVYWYQQSLDQGLQFLIQYYNGEERAKGNILERFSAQQFPDLHSELNLSSLELGDSALYFCASSARTGVKTEAFFGQGTRLTVV.

The chain combines TRBV5-4 with TRBJ1-5; no clear D. Germline CDR1 SGHNT, CDR2 YYREEE (reference sequence). The CDR3 totals 15 residues. With 2 bases removed from V and 5 bases from J, the gap between germline ends came to 14 bases. The CDR3 nucleotides read TGTGCCAGCAGCTTTGGAGTGAGTAAGGATCAGCCCCAGCATTTT. As protein: CASSFGVSKDQPQHF.

The CDR3 spells CASSIRGTDEQFF. In DNA, the CDR3 is TGTGCCAGCAGCATCAGGGGGACCGATGAGCAGTTCTTC. The genes are TRBV11-3 and TRBJ2-1, with 7 bases aligning to TRBD1. This CDR3 has 13 residues. In germline, CDR1 is SGHNT, CDR2 YENEEA. J gave up 8 bases and V 5 bases, and 6 bases lay outside the gene matches.

This clone has just one count. This chain links TRBV6-1 with TRBJ1-6; possibly TRBD1 for D (5 bases). V was trimmed by 5 bases and J by 17 bases, leaving 19 bases between them. CDR1 and CDR2 (germline): MNHNS, SASEGT. CDR3 length equals 13 residues. CDR3 protein: CASSRPGTQVVHF. The CDR3 nucleotides are TGTGCCAGCAGTCGCCCCGGGACTCAAGTTGTCCACTTT.

This chain links TRBV19 with TRBJ1-5, with 7 bases matching TRBD1. Germline V lookup: CDR1 LNHDA, CDR2 SQIVND (reference sequence). CDR3 size: 15 residues. With V trimmed by 9 bases and J by 7 bases, 15 bases remained unmatched. The CDR3 sequence: CASTRQGLGEQPQHF. CDR3 nucleotides: TGTGCCAGCACCCGACAGGGCTTGGGGGAGCAGCCCCAGCATTTT.

The CDR3 is CAWSSLIGTGVDQYF. The CDR3 DNA follows: TGTGCCTGGAGTAGCCTAATAGGGACAGGGGTAGACCAGTACTTC. V and J are TRBV30 and TRBJ2-5, with 10 bases identical to TRBD1. The CDR3 is 15 amino acids. V dropped 2 bases and J dropped 10; count of bases not matched to a gene: 13. CDR1 GTSNPN and CDR2 SVGIG come from the germline V gene (reference sequence).

This clone was counted only a few times. CDR3 protein: CASSQDRAGVVGELFF. The CDR3, as DNA: TGTGCCAGCAGCCAAGATCGAGCCGGGGTGGTCGGGGAGCTGTTTTTT. The rearrangement joins TRBV14 to TRBJ2-2; tentatively, D is TRBD2 (5 bases). V was clipped by 0 bases and J by 7 bases, with 15 bases between them. Germline assignment: CDR1 SGHDN and CDR2 FVKESK. This CDR3 contains 16 residues.

The rearrangement uses TRBV9 and TRBJ1-6, with 9 bases fitting TRBD1. J gave up 9 bases and V 4 bases, and 5 bases lay outside the gene matches. Germline CDR1 reads SGDLS; CDR2 reads YYNGEE. The CDR3 loop spans 14 amino acids. The CDR3: CASSPGQGSSPLHF. For the CDR3, the DNA is TGTGCCAGCAGCCCCGGACAGGGGAGTTCACCCCTCCACTTT.

The chain employs TRBV19 and TRBJ2-3, with a possible D match to TRBD2 (5 bases). V lost 5 bases, J lost 4 bases, and 16 bases lay in between. In germline, CDR1 is LNHDA, CDR2 SQIVND (reference sequence). The CDR3 contains 15 residues. CDR3 region: CASSYNGMMADTQYF. As DNA, the CDR3 is TGTGCCAGTAGTTATAACGGGATGATGGCAGATACGCAGTATTTT.

The chain uses TRBV2 and TRBJ2-5, with D possibly being TRBD2 (6 bases). CDR1 is SNHLY and CDR2 is FYNNEI in the germline V gene. V lost 0 bases, J lost 7 bases, and 12 bases lay in between. The CDR3 is 14 residues long. CDR3 protein: CASSEATRAGTQYF. CDR3 sequence (DNA): TGTGCCAGCAGTGAAGCGACTAGGGCTGGGACCCAGTACTTC.

This rearrangement joins TRBV7-9 to TRBJ1-5; possible D gene TRBD1, 5 bases. This CDR3 spans 14 amino acids. V was shortened by 5 bases and J by 7 bases, with 15 bases between the two germline ends. Looked up from germline, CDR1 is SEHNR and CDR2 is FQNEAQ (reference sequence). Here the CDR3 reads CASSPTGGSQPQHF. The CDR3 DNA sequence: TGTGCCAGCAGCCCAACGGGGGGGAGCCAGCCCCAGCATTTT.

V is TRBV9 and J is TRBJ1-3, with a possible D match to TRBD1 (5 bases). The germline V and J ends were trimmed by 4 bases and 4 bases, with 12 bases remaining between them. CDR3 length: 14 amino acids. Germline CDR1 reads SGDLS; CDR2 reads YYNGEE. The CDR3 sequence: CASSSGLAGNTIYF. The CDR3 region has the DNA TGTGCCAGCAGCTCGGGACTGGCGGGAAACACCATATATTTT.

The rearrangement uses TRBV27 and TRBJ2-3; 9 bases are shared with TRBD2. V was pared by 5 bases and J by 6 bases, with 9 bases of the junction left unmatched. The CDR3 length is 15 residues. Germline CDR1 MNHEY, CDR2 SMNVEV (reference sequence). CDR3 residues: CASSRGTSITDTQYF. Written as DNA, the CDR3 is TGTGCCAGCAGTAGAGGGACTAGCATCACCGATACGCAGTATTTT.

This chain links TRBV9 with TRBJ1-2; D not resolved. This CDR3 is built from 14 residues. Per the germline V gene, CDR1 is SGDLS and CDR2 is YYNGEE. Between the trimmed V and J ends, which lost 1 base and 1 base, there was a span of 8 bases. CDR3 residues: CASSVWADNYGYTF. DNA for the CDR3: TGTGCCAGCAGCGTATGGGCAGATAACTATGGCTACACCTTC.

The gene calls are TRBV27 and TRBJ1-3; 8 bases fit TRBD1. J lost 1 base, V lost 3 bases, and 11 bases had no gene match. Germline V gene lookup returns CDR1 MNHEY and CDR2 SMNVEV (reference sequence). The CDR3 totals 18 residues. CDR3 in amino acids: CASSFRQGPGVSGNTIYF. CDR3 coding DNA: TGTGCCAGCAGTTTCAGACAGGGGCCCGGAGTGTCTGGAAACACCATATATTTT.

The V gene is TRBV6-1, the J gene TRBJ1-1, with 7 bases fitting TRBD1. Germline V gene data show CDR1 as MNHNS and CDR2 as SASEGT. The CDR3 contains 14 residues. V gave up 8 bases and J gave up 0 bases; unmatched junction bases: 6. CDR3 sequence reads: CASRPGQLNTEAFF. In nucleotides, the CDR3 is TGTGCCAGCCGTCCGGGACAGCTGAACACTGAAGCTTTCTTT.

The chain combines TRBV5-6 with TRBJ1-3; possible D gene TRBD1, 6 bases. This CDR3 region has 15 residues. V lost 2 bases and J 0 bases, leaving 9 bases between the germline ends. Germline CDR1 reads SGHDT; CDR2 reads YYEEEE. CDR3 nucleotides: TGTGCCAGCAGCTTTCAAGGGGGCTCTGGAAACACCATATATTTT. Translated: CASSFQGGSGNTIYF.